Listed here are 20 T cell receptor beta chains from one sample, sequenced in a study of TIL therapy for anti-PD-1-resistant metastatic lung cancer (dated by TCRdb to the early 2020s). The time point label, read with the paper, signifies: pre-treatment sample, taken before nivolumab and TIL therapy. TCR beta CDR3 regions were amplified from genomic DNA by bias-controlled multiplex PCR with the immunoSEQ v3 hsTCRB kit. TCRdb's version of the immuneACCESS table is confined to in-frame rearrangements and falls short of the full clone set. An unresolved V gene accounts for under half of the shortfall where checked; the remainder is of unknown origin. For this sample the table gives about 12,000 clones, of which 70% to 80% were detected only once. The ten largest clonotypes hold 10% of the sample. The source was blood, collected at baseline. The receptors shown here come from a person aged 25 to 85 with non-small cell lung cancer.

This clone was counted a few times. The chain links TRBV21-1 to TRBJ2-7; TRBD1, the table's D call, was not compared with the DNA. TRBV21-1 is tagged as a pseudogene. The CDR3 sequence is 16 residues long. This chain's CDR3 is CASTQSVKGQGNEQYF. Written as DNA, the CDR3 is TGTGCCAGCACCCAAAGTGTCAAGGGACAGGGAAACGAGCAGTACTTC.

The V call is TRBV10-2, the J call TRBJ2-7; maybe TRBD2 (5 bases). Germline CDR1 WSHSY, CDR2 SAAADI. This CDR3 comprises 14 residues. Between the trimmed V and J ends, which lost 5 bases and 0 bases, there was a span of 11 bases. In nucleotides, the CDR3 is TGCGCCAGCAGTACCGGGATTTCCTCCTACGAGCAGTACTTC. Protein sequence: CASSTGISSYEQYF.

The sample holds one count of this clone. CDR3 amino acids: CASSSGGRVYEQYF. For the CDR3, the DNA is TGTGCCAGCAGTTCCGGCGGGAGGGTCTACGAGCAGTACTTC. The chain employs TRBV6-5 and TRBJ2-7, with 9 bases aligning to TRBD2. V was clipped by 4 bases and J by 3 bases; unmatched bases: 4. From germline, CDR1 is MNHEY and CDR2 SVGAGI. The CDR3 runs 14 residues.

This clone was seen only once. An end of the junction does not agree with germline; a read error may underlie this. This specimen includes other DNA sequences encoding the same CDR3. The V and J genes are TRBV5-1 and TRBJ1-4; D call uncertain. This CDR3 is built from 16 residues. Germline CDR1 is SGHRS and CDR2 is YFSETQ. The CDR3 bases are TGCGCCAGCAGCCCCCCTACTTCGGCAACTAATGAAAAATTGTTTTTT. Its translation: CASSPPTSATNEKLFF.

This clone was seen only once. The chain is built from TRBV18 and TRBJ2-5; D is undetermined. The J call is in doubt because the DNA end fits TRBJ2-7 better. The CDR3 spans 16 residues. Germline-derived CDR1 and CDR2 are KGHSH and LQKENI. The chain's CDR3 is CASSPQARDTGYEQYF. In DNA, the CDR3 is TGTGCCAGCTCACCCCAAGCAAGAGACACGGGCTACGAGCAGTACTTC.

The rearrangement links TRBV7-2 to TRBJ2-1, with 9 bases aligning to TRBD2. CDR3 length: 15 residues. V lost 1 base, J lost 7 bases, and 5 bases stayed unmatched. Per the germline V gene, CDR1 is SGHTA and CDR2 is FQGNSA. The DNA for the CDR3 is TGTGCCAGCAGCTTAGATACAGGACTAGCGAATGAGCAGTTCTTC. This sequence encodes CASSLDTGLANEQFF.

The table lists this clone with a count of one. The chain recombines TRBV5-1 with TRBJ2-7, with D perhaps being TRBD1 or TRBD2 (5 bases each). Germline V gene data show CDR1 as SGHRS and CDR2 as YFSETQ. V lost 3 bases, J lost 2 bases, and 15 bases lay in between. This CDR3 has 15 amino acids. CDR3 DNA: TGCGCCAGCAGCTACAGGAGCGGAGGAACCTACGAGCAGTACTTC. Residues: CASSYRSGGTYEQYF. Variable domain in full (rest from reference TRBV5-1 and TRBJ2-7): KAGVTQTPRYLIKTRGQQVTLSCSPISGHRSVSWYQQTPGQGLQFLFEYFSETQRNKGNFPGRFSGRQFSNSRSEMNVSTLELGDSALYLCASSYRSGGTYEQYFGPGTRLTVT.

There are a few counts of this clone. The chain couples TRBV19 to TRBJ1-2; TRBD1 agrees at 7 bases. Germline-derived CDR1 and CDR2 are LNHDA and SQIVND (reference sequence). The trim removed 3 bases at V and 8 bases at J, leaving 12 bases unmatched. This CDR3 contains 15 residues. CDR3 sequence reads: CASSMQQRQGAGYTF. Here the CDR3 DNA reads TGTGCCAGTAGTATGCAGCAACGACAGGGAGCGGGCTACACCTTC.

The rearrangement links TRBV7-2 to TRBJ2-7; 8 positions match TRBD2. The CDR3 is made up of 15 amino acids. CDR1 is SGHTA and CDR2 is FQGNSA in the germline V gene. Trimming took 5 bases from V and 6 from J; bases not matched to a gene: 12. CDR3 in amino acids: CASSLPWERESEQYF. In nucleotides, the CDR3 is TGTGCCAGCAGCCTCCCTTGGGAGCGGGAGAGCGAGCAGTACTTC.

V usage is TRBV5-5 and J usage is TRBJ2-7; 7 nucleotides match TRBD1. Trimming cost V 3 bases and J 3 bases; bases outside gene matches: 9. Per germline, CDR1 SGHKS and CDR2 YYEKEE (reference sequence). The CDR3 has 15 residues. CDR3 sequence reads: CASSWGTVRDYEQYF. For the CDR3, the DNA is TGTGCCAGCAGCTGGGGGACAGTTCGGGACTACGAGCAGTACTTC.

CDR3 coding DNA: TGTGCCAGCAGGGGGACTAGCACAGATACGCAGTATTTT. This encodes CASRGTSTDTQYF. The chain links TRBV6-5 to TRBJ2-3; a weak D match, TRBD2 (6 bases). Germline assignment: CDR1 MNHEY and CDR2 SVGAGI. The CDR3 has 13 residues. Trimming cost V 6 bases and J 0 bases, with 7 bases left between them.

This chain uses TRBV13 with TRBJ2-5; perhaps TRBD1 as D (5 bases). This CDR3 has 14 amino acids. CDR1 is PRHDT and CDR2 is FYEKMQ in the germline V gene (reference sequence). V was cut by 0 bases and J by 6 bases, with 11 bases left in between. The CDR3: CASSLGSGAKTQYF. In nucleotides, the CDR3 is TGTGCCAGCAGCTTAGGCAGTGGGGCGAAGACCCAGTACTTC. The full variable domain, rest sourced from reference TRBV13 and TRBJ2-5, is AAGVIQSPRHLIKEKRETATLKCYPIPRHDTVYWYQQGPGQDPQFLISFYEKMQSDKGSIPDRFSAQQFSDYHSELNMSSLELGDSALYFCASSLGSGAKTQYFGPGTRLLVL.

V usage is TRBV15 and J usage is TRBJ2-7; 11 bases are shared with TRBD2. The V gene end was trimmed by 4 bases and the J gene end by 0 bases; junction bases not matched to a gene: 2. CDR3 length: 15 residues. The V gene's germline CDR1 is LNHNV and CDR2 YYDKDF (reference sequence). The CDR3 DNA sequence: TGTGCCACCAGCATTGGACTAGCGGGCTCCTACGAGCAGTACTTC. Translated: CATSIGLAGSYEQYF.

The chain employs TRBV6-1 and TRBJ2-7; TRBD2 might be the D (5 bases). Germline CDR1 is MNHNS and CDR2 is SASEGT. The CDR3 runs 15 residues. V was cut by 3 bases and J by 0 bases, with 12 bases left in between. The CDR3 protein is CASSELVGSSYEQYF. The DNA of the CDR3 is TGTGCCAGCAGTGAGTTGGTGGGGAGCTCCTACGAGCAGTACTTC.

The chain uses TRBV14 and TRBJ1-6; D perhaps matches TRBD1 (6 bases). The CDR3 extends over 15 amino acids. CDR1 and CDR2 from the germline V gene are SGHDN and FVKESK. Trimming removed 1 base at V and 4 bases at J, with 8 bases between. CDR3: CASSQVRGYNSPLHF. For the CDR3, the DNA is TGTGCCAGCAGCCAAGTCAGGGGTTATAATTCACCCCTCCACTTT.

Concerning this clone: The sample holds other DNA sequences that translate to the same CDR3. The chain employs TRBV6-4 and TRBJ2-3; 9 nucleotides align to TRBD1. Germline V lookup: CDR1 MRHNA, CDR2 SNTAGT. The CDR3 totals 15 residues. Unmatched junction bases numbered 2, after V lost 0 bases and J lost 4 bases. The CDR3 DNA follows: TGTGCCAGCAGTGACTCGACAGGGGGTGCAGATACGCAGTATTTT. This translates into CASSDSTGGADTQYF.

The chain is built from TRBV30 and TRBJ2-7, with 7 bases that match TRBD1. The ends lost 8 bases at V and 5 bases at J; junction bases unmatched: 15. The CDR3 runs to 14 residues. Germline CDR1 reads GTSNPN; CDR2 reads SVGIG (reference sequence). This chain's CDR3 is CAGNRDSVNDEQYF. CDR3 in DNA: TGTGCCGGTAACCGGGACAGCGTGAATGACGAGCAGTACTTC.

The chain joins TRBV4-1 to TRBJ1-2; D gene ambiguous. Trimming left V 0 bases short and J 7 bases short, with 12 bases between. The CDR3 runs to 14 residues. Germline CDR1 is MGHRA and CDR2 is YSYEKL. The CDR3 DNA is TGCGCCAGCAGCCAAGATCAACGCTCCGGTGGCTACACCTTC. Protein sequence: CASSQDQRSGGYTF.

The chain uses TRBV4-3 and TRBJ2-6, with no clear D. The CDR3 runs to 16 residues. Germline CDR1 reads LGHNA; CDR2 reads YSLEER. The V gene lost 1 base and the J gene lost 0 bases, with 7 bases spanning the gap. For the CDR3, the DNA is TGCGCCAGCAGCCAAGGCGCTTCCTCTGGGGCCAACGTCCTGACTTTC. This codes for CASSQGASSGANVLTF.

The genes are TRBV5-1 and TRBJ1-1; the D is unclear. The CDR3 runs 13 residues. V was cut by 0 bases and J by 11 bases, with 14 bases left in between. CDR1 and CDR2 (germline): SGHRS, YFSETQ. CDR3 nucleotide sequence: TGCGCCAGCAGCTTGGACAGTAAAAGGCAGGCTTTCTTT. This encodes CASSLDSKRQAFF.